The rows below give T cell receptor beta chains drawn from one sample of a study of blood T cell repertoires in COVID-19. Sequencing used immunoSEQ multiplex PCR; TCRdb keeps in-frame clones, though not all of them. The table has around 200,000 clones, 75% to 90% seen once; the top ten hold about 4.6%. Sample: PBMCs or T cells enriched from blood (not recorded which). These TCRs come from a young woman who had been exposed to COVID-19. Each CDR3 is given with its conserved first and last residue. D genes are given only for firm matches. For some rows the clone size is stated as once, few or many, or as a class when expanded; others skip it.

v_gene: TRBV11-3
abundance: .
d_gene: .
j_gene: TRBJ1-3
CDR3nt: TGTGCCAGCAGCCAACCGGGAGCCTCTGGAAACACCATATATTTT
CDR3aa: CASSQPGASGNTIYF

v_gene: TRBV27
abundance: .
d_gene: TRBD1
j_gene: TRBJ2-7
CDR3nt: TGTGCCAGCAGTCTTGGACAGGTCCCCTACGAGCAGTACTTC
CDR3aa: CASSLGQVPYEQYF

v_gene: TRBV12-5
abundance: .
d_gene: .
j_gene: TRBJ1-6
CDR3nt: TGTGCTAGTGGTTTGGCGGAGAATTCACCCCTCCACTTT
CDR3aa: CASGLAENSPLHF

v_gene: TRBV15
abundance: .
d_gene: TRBD2
j_gene: TRBJ2-7
CDR3nt: TGTGCCACCAGCAGAGAGGGGGGGGGCTACGAGCAGTACTTC
CDR3aa: CATSREGGGYEQYF

v_gene: TRBV5-5
abundance: .
d_gene: .
j_gene: TRBJ1-5
CDR3nt: TGTGCCAGCAGCTTCCCCCCCCGGGACATCGACAATCAGCCCCAGCATTTT
CDR3aa: CASSFPPRDIDNQPQHF

v_gene: TRBV9
abundance: .
d_gene: TRBD1
j_gene: TRBJ2-1
CDR3nt: TGTGCCAGCAGCGTAGGCCAGGGGGCTTTCAATGAGCAGTTCTTC
CDR3aa: CASSVGQGAFNEQFF

v_gene: TRBV9
abundance: .
d_gene: .
j_gene: TRBJ2-3
CDR3nt: TGTGCCAGCAGCGTTAGCATCAGTAGCACAGATACGCAGTATTTT
CDR3aa: CASSVSISSTDTQYF

v_gene: TRBV19
abundance: .
d_gene: TRBD1
j_gene: TRBJ1-2
CDR3nt: TGTGCCAGTAGTCCGGACAGGGGCCATGGCTACACCTTC
CDR3aa: CASSPDRGHGYTF

v_gene: TRBV20-1
abundance: .
d_gene: .
j_gene: TRBJ1-3
CDR3nt: TGCAGTGCTAGTTATTCGGGCGGTACAGGGTCTGGAAACACCATATATTTT
CDR3aa: CSASYSGGTGSGNTIYF

v_gene: TRBV5-1
abundance: once
d_gene: TRBD1
j_gene: TRBJ1-1
CDR3nt: TGCGCCAGCAGCTTGGGGCAGGGGGCGAGGGGAGCTTTCTTT
CDR3aa: CASSLGQGARGAFF

v_gene: TRBV12-3/TRBV12-4
abundance: .
d_gene: .
j_gene: TRBJ1-2
CDR3nt: TGTGCCAGCAGTTTAGTGGACTCCTATGGCTACACCTTC
CDR3aa: CASSLVDSYGYTF

v_gene: TRBV25-1
abundance: .
d_gene: .
j_gene: TRBJ1-2
CDR3nt: TGTGCCAGCAGTGAACAGGATTCCTATGGCTACACCTTC
CDR3aa: CASSEQDSYGYTF

v_gene: TRBV11-3
abundance: .
d_gene: .
j_gene: TRBJ2-3
CDR3nt: TGTGCCAGCAGCTCAGAGTTTACAGGGCCCACAGATACGCAGTATTTT
CDR3aa: CASSSEFTGPTDTQYF

v_gene: TRBV6-6
abundance: .
d_gene: TRBD1
j_gene: TRBJ1-5
CDR3nt: TGTGCCAGCAGCCCACCGGGACAGGGCGGCAATCAGCCCCAGCATTTT
CDR3aa: CASSPPGQGGNQPQHF

v_gene: TRBV13
abundance: .
d_gene: .
j_gene: TRBJ2-3
CDR3nt: TGTGCCAGCAGCCCAAATATTGGGCTGGCAGATACGCAGTATTTT
CDR3aa: CASSPNIGLADTQYF

v_gene: TRBV29-1
abundance: .
d_gene: TRBD1
j_gene: TRBJ1-2
CDR3nt: TGCAGCGTCGATACCGGGACAGGGGGCCTCGGCTACACCTTC
CDR3aa: CSVDTGTGGLGYTF

v_gene: TRBV5-4
abundance: .
d_gene: .
j_gene: TRBJ2-1
CDR3nt: TGTGCCAGCAGCTCCCCGGAGGGGCTTGAGCAGTTCTTC
CDR3aa: CASSSPEGLEQFF

v_gene: TRBV30
abundance: .
d_gene: TRBD1
j_gene: TRBJ2-3
CDR3nt: TGTGCCTGGAGTCACGGACAGGGGAATAGGGATACGCAGTATTTT
CDR3aa: CAWSHGQGNRDTQYF

v_gene: TRBV24-1
abundance: .
d_gene: .
j_gene: TRBJ2-5
CDR3nt: TGTGCCACCAGTGATTTTGCAGGGCAAGAGACCCAGTACTTC
CDR3aa: CATSDFAGQETQYF

v_gene: TRBV5-1
abundance: .
d_gene: TRBD2
j_gene: TRBJ2-1
CDR3nt: TGCGCCAGCAGCACGGGACTAGCGGGGGGCACATACAATGAGCAGTTCTTC
CDR3aa: CASSTGLAGGTYNEQFF

v_gene: TRBV11-2
abundance: .
d_gene: .
j_gene: TRBJ2-2
CDR3nt: TGTGCCACCAGCCCGGGCGGGCGGAACACCGGGGAGCTGTTTTTT
CDR3aa: CATSPGGRNTGELFF

v_gene: TRBV19
abundance: once
d_gene: TRBD1
j_gene: TRBJ1-4
CDR3nt: TGTGCCAGTAGTAACCCCGGACAGGGCCCAACTAATGAAAAACTGTTTTTT
CDR3aa: CASSNPGQGPTNEKLFF

v_gene: TRBV10-3
abundance: .
d_gene: .
j_gene: TRBJ2-5
CDR3nt: TGTGCCATCAGTGAGGGACAGCAGAAAGAGACCCAGTACTTC
CDR3aa: CAISEGQQKETQYF

v_gene: TRBV4-2
abundance: .
d_gene: TRBD1
j_gene: TRBJ1-2
CDR3nt: TGTGCCAGCAGCCACGCGGGAACAGGGGGCGCGGCGGCTGGCTACACCTTC
CDR3aa: CASSHAGTGGAAAGYTF

v_gene: TRBV7-8
abundance: .
d_gene: .
j_gene: TRBJ1-6
CDR3nt: TGTGCCAGCAGCGAAGCAGGTGATTCACCCCTCCACTTT
CDR3aa: CASSEAGDSPLHF

v_gene: TRBV18
abundance: .
d_gene: TRBD1
j_gene: TRBJ1-3
CDR3nt: TGTGCCAGCTCACCCGCGACAGGGGGCTCAGGAAACACCATATATTTT
CDR3aa: CASSPATGGSGNTIYF

v_gene: TRBV27
abundance: .
d_gene: .
j_gene: TRBJ1-2
CDR3nt: TGTGCCAGCAGTCCCCAGGGGACGGTTGGCTACACCTTC
CDR3aa: CASSPQGTVGYTF

v_gene: TRBV6-4
abundance: few
d_gene: .
j_gene: TRBJ1-5
CDR3nt: TGTGCCAGCAGTGTGGACTTTCGACAGCCCCAGCATTTT
CDR3aa: CASSVDFRQPQHF

v_gene: TRBV2
abundance: .
d_gene: .
j_gene: TRBJ2-6
CDR3nt: TGTGCCAGCAACACCCAAGGGGCCAACGTCCTGACTTTC
CDR3aa: CASNTQGANVLTF

v_gene: TRBV5-1
abundance: .
d_gene: TRBD1
j_gene: TRBJ2-1
CDR3nt: TGCGCCAGCAGCCCTGGACAGGGGTACAATGAGCAGTTCTTC
CDR3aa: CASSPGQGYNEQFF

v_gene: TRBV18
abundance: .
d_gene: .
j_gene: TRBJ1-3
CDR3nt: TGTGCCAGCTCACCACCGGGTCTTATAACGGGGTCTGGAAACACCATATATTTT
CDR3aa: CASSPPGLITGSGNTIYF

v_gene: TRBV2
abundance: .
d_gene: TRBD2
j_gene: TRBJ2-1
CDR3nt: TGTGCCAGCAGTGGGGGACTAGCGGCCTACAATGAGCAGTTCTTC
CDR3aa: CASSGGLAAYNEQFF

v_gene: TRBV4-1
abundance: .
d_gene: TRBD1
j_gene: TRBJ2-1
CDR3nt: TGCGCCAGCAGCCAAGCCCAACTAGGGACAGGTGGAAATGAGCAGTTCTTC
CDR3aa: CASSQAQLGTGGNEQFF

v_gene: TRBV5-1
abundance: .
d_gene: .
j_gene: TRBJ1-2
CDR3nt: TGCGCCAGCAGCTTTGGCCTTAACTATGGCTACACCTTC
CDR3aa: CASSFGLNYGYTF

v_gene: TRBV11-1
abundance: .
d_gene: TRBD1
j_gene: TRBJ1-1
CDR3nt: TGTGCCAGCAAATTGAGACAGGGGGCGTCTGAAGCTTTCTTT
CDR3aa: CASKLRQGASEAFF

v_gene: TRBV4-2
abundance: .
d_gene: .
j_gene: TRBJ1-1
CDR3nt: TGTGCCAGCAGCCAAGGGGCAGGGAACACTGAAGCTTTCTTT
CDR3aa: CASSQGAGNTEAFF